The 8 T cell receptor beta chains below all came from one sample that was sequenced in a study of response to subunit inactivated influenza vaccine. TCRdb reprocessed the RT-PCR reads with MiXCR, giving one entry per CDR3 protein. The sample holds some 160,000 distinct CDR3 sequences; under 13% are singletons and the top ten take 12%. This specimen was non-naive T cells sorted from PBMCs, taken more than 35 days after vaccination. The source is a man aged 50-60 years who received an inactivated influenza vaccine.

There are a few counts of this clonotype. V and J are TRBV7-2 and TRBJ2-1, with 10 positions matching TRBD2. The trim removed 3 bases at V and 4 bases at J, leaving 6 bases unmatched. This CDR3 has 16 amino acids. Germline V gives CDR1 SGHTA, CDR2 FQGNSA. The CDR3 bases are TGTGCCAGCAGCTTCTCCCTAGCGGGGGCTTACAATGAGCAGTTCTTC. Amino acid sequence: CASSFSLAGAYNEQFF.

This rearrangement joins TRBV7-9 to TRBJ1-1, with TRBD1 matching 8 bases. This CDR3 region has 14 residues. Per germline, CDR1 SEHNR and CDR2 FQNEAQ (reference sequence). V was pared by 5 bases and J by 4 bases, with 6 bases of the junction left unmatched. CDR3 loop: CASSADRVGTEAFF. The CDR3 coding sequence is TGTGCCAGCAGCGCGGACAGGGTGGGCACTGAAGCTTTCTTT. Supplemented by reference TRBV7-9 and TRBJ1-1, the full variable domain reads DTGVSQNPRHKITKRGQNVTFRCDPISEHNRLYWYRQTLGQGPEFLTYFQNEAQLEKSRLLSDRFSAERPKGSFSTLEIQRTEQGDSAMYLCASSADRVGTEAFFGQGTRLTVV.

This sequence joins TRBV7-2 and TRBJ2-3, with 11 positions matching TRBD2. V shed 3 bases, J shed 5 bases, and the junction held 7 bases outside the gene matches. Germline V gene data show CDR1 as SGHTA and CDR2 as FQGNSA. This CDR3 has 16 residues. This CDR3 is CASSFTSGSTGDTQYF. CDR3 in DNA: TGTGCCAGCAGCTTTACTAGCGGGAGTACGGGAGATACGCAGTATTTT.

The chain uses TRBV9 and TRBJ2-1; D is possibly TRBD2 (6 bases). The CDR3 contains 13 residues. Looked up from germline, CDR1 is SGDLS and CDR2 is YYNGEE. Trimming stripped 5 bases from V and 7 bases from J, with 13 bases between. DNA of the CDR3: TGTGCCAGCAGTCCCCGGGGGTGGAATGAGCAGTTCTTC. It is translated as CASSPRGWNEQFF.

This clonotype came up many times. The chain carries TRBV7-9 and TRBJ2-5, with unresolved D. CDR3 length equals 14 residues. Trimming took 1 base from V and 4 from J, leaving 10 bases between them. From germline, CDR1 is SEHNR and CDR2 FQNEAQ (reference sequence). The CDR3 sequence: CASSLVAIIETQYF. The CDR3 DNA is TGTGCCAGCAGCTTAGTGGCAATTATAGAGACCCAGTACTTC.

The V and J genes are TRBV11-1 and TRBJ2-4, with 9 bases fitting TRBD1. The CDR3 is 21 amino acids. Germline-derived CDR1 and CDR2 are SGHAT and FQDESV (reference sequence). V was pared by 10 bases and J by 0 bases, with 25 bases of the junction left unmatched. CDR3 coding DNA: TGTGCCACCACCCCACAGGGGGCCACTCCATTATTTCCATTAGCCAAAAACATTCAGTACTTC. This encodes CATTPQGATPLFPLAKNIQYF.

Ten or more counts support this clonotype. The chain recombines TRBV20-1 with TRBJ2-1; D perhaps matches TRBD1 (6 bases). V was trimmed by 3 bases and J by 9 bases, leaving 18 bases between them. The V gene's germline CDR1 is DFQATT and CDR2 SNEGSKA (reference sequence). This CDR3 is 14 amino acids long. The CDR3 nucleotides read TGCAGTGCTAGTGGTCAGGGGTGGATTAGTGAGCAGTTCTTC. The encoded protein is CSASGQGWISEQFF.

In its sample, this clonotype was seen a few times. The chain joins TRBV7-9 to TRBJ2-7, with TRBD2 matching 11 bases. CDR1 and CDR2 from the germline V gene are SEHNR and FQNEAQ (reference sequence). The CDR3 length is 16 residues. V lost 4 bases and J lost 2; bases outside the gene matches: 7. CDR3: CASSSNPTSGAYEQYF. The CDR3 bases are TGTGCCAGCAGCTCAAATCCGACTAGCGGGGCCTACGAGCAGTACTTC. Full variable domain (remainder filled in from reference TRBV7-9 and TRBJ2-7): DTGVSQNPRHKITKRGQNVTFRCDPISEHNRLYWYRQTLGQGPEFLTYFQNEAQLEKSRLLSDRFSAERPKGSFSTLEIQRTEQGDSAMYLCASSSNPTSGAYEQYFGPGTRLTVT.